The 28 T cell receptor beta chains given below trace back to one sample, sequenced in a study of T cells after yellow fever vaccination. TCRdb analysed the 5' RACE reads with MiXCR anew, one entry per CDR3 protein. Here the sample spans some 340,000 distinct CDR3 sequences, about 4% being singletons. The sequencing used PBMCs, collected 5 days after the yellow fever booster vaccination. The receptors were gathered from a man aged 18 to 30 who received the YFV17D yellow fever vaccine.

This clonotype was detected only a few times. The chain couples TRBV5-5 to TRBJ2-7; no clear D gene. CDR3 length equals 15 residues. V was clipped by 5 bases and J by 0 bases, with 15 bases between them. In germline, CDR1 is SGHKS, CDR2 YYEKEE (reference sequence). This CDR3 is CASRVEGSSSYEQYF. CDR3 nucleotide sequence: TGTGCCAGCAGAGTTGAAGGAAGTAGCTCCTACGAGCAGTACTTC. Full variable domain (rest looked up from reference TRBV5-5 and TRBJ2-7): DAGVTQSPTHLIKTRGQQVTLRCSPISGHKSVSWYQQVLGQGPQFIFQYYEKEERGRGNFPDRFSARQFPNYSSELNVNALLLGDSALYLCASRVEGSSSYEQYFGPGTRLTVT.

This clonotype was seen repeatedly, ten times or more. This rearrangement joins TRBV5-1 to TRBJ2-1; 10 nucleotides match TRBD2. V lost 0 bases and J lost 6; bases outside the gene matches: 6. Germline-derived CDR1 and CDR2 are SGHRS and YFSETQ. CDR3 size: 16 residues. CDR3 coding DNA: TGCGCCAGCAGCTTGGCCTCTAGCGGGGGTCTCAATGAGCAGTTCTTC. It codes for CASSLASSGGLNEQFF.

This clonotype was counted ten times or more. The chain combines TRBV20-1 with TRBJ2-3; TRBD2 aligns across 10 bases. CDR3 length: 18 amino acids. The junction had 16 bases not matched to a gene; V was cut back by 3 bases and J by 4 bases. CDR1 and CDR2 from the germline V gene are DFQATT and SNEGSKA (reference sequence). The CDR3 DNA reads TGCAGTGCTAGGGTTGCCCAGCGGGGGGGCCAGTCTGCAGATACGCAGTATTTT. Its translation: CSARVAQRGGQSADTQYF.

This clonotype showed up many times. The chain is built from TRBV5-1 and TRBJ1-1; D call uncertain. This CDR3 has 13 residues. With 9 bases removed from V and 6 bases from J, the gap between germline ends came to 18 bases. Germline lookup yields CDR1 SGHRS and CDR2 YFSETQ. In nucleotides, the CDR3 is TGCGCCACCTCCAAAGACTCGGGATCTGAAGCTTTCTTT. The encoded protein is CATSKDSGSEAFF.

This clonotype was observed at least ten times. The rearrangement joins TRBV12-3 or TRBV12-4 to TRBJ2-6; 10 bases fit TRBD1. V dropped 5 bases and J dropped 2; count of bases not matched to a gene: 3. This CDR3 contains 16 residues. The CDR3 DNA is TGTGCCAGCAGTCCGACAGGGGGCACTGGGGCCAACGTCCTGACTTTC. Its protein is CASSPTGGTGANVLTF.

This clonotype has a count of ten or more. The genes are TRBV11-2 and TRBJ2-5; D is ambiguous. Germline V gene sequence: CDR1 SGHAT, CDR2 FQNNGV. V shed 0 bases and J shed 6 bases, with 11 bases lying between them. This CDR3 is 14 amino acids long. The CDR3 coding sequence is TGTGCCAGCAGCTTAGACGGACCCTCTCAGACCCAGTACTTC. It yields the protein CASSLDGPSQTQYF.

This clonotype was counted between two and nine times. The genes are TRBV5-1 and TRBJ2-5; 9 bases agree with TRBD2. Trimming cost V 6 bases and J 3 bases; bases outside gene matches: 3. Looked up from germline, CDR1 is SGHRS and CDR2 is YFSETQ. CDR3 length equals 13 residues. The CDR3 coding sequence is TGCGCCAGCACAAGCGGGGGGAAAGAGACCCAGTACTTC. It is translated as CASTSGGKETQYF. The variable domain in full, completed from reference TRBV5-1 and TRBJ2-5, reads KAGVTQTPRYLIKTRGQQVTLSCSPISGHRSVSWYQQTPGQGLQFLFEYFSETQRNKGNFPGRFSGRQFSNSRSEMNVSTLELGDSALYLCASTSGGKETQYFGPGTRLLVL.

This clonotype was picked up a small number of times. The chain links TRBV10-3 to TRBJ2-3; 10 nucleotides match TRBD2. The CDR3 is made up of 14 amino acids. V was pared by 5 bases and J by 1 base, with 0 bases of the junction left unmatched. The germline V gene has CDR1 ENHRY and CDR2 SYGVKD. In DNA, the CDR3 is TGTGCCATCAGTCTAGCGGGGGGCACAGATACGCAGTATTTT. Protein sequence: CAISLAGGTDTQYF.

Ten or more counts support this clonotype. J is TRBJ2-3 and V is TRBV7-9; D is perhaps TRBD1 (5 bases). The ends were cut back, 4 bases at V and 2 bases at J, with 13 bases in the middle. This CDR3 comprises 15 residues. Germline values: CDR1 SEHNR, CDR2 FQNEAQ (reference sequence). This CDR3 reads CASSWTQGPTDTQYF. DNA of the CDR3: TGTGCCAGCAGCTGGACCCAGGGCCCCACAGATACGCAGTATTTT.

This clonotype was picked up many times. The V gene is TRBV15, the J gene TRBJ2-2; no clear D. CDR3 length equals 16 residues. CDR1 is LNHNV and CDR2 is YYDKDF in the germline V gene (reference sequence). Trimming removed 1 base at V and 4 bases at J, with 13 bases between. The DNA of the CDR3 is TGTGCCACCAGCAGAGGCAGAGGACGCCTCACCGGGGAGCTGTTTTTT. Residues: CATSRGRGRLTGELFF.

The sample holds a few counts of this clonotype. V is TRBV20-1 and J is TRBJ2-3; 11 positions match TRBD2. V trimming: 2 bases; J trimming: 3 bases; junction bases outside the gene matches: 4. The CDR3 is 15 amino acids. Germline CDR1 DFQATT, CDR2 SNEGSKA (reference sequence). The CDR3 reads CSARRLAGPTDTQYF. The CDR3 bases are TGCAGTGCTAGACGACTAGCGGGGCCGACAGATACGCAGTATTTT.

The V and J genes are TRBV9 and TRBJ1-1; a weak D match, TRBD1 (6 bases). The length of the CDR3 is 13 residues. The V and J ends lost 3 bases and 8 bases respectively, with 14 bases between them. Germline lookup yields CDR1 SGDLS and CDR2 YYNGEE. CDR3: CASSERGETEAFF. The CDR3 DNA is TGTGCCAGCAGCGAAAGGGGGGAGACAGAAGCTTTCTTT.

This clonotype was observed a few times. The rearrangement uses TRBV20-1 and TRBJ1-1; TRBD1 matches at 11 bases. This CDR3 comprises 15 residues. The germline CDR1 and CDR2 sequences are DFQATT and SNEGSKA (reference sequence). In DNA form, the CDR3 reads TGCAGCCCGACAGGGACAGGGGGTACGAACACTGAAGCTTTCTTT. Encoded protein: CSPTGTGGTNTEAFF.

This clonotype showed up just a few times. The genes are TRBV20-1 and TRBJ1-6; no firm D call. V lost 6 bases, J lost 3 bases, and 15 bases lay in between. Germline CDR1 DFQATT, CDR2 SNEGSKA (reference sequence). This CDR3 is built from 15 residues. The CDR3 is CSASSWQNYNSPLHF. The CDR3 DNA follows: TGCAGTGCCAGCTCTTGGCAAAACTATAATTCACCCCTCCACTTT.

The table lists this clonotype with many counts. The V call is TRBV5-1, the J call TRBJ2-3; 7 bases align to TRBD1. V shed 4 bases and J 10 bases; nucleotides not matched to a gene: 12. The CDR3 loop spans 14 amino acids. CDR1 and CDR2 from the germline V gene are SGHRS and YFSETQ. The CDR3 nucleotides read TGCGCCAGCAGCCTGGGACAGTCCTTCGCGGCGCAGTATTTT. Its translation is CASSLGQSFAAQYF. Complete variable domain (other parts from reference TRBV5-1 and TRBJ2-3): KAGVTQTPRYLIKTRGQQVTLSCSPISGHRSVSWYQQTPGQGLQFLFEYFSETQRNKGNFPGRFSGRQFSNSRSEMNVSTLELGDSALYLCASSLGQSFAAQYFGPGTRLTVL.

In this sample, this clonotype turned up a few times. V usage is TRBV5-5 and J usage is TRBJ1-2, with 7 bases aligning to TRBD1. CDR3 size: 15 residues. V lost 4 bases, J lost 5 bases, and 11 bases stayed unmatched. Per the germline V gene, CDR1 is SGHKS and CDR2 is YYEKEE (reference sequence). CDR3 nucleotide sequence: TGTGCCAGCAGCACCCATCCGGGACAGTATTATGGCTACACCTTC. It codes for CASSTHPGQYYGYTF.

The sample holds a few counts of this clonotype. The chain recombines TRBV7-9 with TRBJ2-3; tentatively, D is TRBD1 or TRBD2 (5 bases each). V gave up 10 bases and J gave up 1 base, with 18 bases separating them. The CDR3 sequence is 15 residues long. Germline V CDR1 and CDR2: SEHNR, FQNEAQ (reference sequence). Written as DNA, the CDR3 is TGTGCCACCCCACCGCGAGGGGCCGGCACAGATACGCAGTATTTT. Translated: CATPPRGAGTDTQYF.

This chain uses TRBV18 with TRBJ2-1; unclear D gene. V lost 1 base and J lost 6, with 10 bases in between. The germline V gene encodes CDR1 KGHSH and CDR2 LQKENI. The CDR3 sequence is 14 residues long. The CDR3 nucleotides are TGTGCCAGCTCACCACTCACCCCGCCCAATGAGCAGTTCTTC. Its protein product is CASSPLTPPNEQFF.

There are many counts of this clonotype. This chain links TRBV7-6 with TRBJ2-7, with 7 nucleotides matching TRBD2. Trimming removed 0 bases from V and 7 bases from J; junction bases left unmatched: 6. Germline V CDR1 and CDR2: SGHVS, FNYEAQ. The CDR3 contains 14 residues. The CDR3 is CASSLAFGGWEQYF. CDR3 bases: TGTGCCAGCAGCTTAGCGTTCGGGGGGTGGGAGCAGTACTTC.

The CDR3 nucleotides are TGTGCCAGCAGCGCCGAGAGGGGATACGGGGAGCTGTTTTTT. Protein product: CASSAERGYGELFF. The J gene is TRBJ2-2, the V gene TRBV2; either TRBD1 or TRBD2 may supply D (5 bases each). The CDR3 spans 14 residues. CDR1 is SNHLY, CDR2 FYNNEI, per germline. V was trimmed by 6 bases and J by 7 bases, leaving 15 bases between them.

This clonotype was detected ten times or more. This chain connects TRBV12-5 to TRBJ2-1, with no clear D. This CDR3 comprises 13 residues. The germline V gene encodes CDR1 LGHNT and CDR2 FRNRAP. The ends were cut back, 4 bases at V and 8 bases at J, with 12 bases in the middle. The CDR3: CASGYSLEDEQFF. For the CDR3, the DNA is TGTGCTAGTGGTTACTCCCTAGAAGATGAGCAGTTCTTC.

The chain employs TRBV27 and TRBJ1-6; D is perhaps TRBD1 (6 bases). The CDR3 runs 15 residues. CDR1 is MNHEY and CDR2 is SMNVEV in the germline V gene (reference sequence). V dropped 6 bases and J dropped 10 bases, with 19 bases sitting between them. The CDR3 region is CASSSFRGADSPLHF. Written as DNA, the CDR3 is TGTGCCAGCAGCTCCTTCCGGGGGGCTGACTCACCCCTCCACTTT.

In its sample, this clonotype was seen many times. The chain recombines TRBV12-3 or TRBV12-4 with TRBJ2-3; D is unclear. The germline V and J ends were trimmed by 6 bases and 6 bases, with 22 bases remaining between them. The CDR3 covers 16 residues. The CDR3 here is CASRQRYKSGRDTQYF. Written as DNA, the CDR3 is TGTGCCAGCAGGCAGAGATACAAGTCCGGAAGGGATACGCAGTATTTT.

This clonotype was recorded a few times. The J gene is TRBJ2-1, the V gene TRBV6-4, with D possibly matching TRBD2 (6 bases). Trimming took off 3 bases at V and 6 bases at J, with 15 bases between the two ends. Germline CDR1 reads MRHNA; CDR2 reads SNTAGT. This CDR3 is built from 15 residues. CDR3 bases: TGTGCCAGCAGTGAGATGGCGGGGCTCCCCAATGAGCAGTTCTTC. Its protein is CASSEMAGLPNEQFF.

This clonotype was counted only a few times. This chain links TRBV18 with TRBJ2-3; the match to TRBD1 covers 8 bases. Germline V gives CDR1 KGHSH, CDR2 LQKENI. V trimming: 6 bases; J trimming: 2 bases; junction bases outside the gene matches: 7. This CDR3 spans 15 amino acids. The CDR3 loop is CASSTRQGHTDTQYF. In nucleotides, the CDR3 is TGTGCCAGCTCCACGAGACAGGGGCACACAGATACGCAGTATTTT.

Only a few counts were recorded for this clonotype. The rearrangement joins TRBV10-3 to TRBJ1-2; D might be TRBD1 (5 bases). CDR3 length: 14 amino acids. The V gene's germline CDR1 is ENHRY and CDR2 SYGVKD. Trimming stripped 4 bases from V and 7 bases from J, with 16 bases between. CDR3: CAISAAGMLSGYTF. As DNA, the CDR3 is TGTGCCATCAGTGCTGCAGGGATGTTGAGTGGCTACACCTTC.

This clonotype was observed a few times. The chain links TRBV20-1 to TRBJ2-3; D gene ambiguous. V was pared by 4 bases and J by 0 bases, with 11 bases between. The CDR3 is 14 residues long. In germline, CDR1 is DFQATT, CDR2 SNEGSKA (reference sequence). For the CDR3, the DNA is TGCAGTGCTAAGGACCCCCTAAGCACAGATACGCAGTATTTT. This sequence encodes CSAKDPLSTDTQYF.

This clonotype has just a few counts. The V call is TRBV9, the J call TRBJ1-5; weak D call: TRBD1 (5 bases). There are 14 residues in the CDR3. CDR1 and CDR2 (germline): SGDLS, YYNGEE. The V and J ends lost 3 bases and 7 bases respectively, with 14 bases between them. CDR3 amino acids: CASSDQGEGQPQHF. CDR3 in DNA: TGTGCCAGCAGCGATCAGGGCGAGGGGCAGCCCCAGCATTTT. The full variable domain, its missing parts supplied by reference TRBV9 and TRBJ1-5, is DSGVTQTPKHLITATGQRVTLRCSPRSGDLSVYWYQQSLDQGLQFLIQYYNGEERAKGNILERFSAQQFPDLHSELNLSSLELGDSALYFCASSDQGEGQPQHFGDGTRLSIL.